The clone carrying this TCR beta chain showed up many times. No antigen is known for it. The data belong to a study of T cells in Graves' hyperthyroidism and ophthalmopathy. The CDR3 runs to 19 residues. Germline values: CDR1 MNHNS, CDR2 SASEGT. Deletions cut 10 bases from V and 0 bases from J, with 25 bases between. An absence of ophthalmopathy progression within 18 months meant stable Graves' hyperthyroidism. Hyperthyroidism, newly diagnosed and lasting under 2 months, affected patients aged 18 to 65. The study excluded patients with uncontrolled infection, other autoimmune disease, pregnancy or lactation. Points from the study as a whole: Using 13 V-J features, a model discriminated ophthalmopathy from stable hyperthyroidism.

What was amplified from RNA transcripts were TCR beta CDR3 regions. The HTBI primer set served for first-round RT-PCR of the TCR CDR3. MiXCR, run by TCRdb on the multiplex PCR reads, gives a single entry per CDR3 protein. Among 400,000 to 550,000 distinct CDR3 sequences, approximately 15% were seen once, and the ten largest hold about 17%. The TCR sequence derives from a woman younger than 35 with Graves' hyperthyroidism. Sequenced input: blood. This chain connects TRBV6-1 to TRBJ2-6; TRBD1 is a possible D gene (7 bases). CDR3 coding DNA: TGTGCCACGCCAGGGGGGATCAGGGGGATATACTCTGGGGCCAACGTCCTGACTTTC. Translating it yields CATPGGIRGIYSGANVLTF.